The 20 T cell receptor beta chains below were found in one sample sequenced in a study of blood T cell repertoires in COVID-19. Profiled with immunoSEQ multiplex PCR; TCRdb holds only in-frame clones, not every one. The sample has 20,000 to 25,000 clones; 65% to 80% are singletons. The sample taken for sequencing was peripheral blood. These receptors originate from a human donor in a cohort sampled during active or convalescent COVID-19.

This clone was detected a few times. This chain uses TRBV28 with TRBJ1-1, with TRBD1 matching 9 bases. Per germline, CDR1 MDHEN and CDR2 SYDVKM. The CDR3 extends over 17 amino acids. The V segment lost 2 bases and the J segment 0 bases; nucleotides outside the gene matches: 7. The CDR3 DNA is TGTGCCAGCAGTTTAACAGGGGGCCGTCTCATGAACACTGAAGCTTTCTTT. As protein: CASSLTGGRLMNTEAFF.

The gene calls are TRBV5-1 and TRBJ2-7; 8 nucleotides match TRBD1. This CDR3 contains 13 residues. The V segment lost 4 bases and the J segment 5 bases; nucleotides outside the gene matches: 5. CDR1 is SGHRS and CDR2 is YFSETQ in the germline V gene. The CDR3 reads CASSATGVHEQYV. For the CDR3, the DNA is TGCGCCAGCAGCGCGACAGGGGTTCACGAGCAGTACGTC.

The V call is TRBV15, the J call TRBJ2-7; TRBD1 is a possible D gene (6 bases). Germline V gene sequence: CDR1 LNHNV, CDR2 YYDKDF (reference sequence). V lost 0 bases, J lost 4 bases, and 13 bases lay in between. This CDR3 has 15 residues. For the CDR3, the DNA is TGTGCCACCAGCAGAGATCCGGGACATCTTTACGAGCAGTACTTC. Protein product: CATSRDPGHLYEQYF.

The chain uses TRBV9 and TRBJ2-7; 7 bases are shared with TRBD2. The V segment lost 4 bases and the J segment 3 bases; nucleotides outside the gene matches: 7. The CDR3 runs to 14 residues. CDR1 is SGDLS, CDR2 YYNGEE, per germline. This CDR3 reads CASSPRGDYYEQYF. CDR3 nucleotide sequence: TGTGCCAGCAGCCCCCGGGGGGACTACTACGAGCAGTACTTC.

The chain uses TRBV3-1 (or the pseudogene TRBV3-2) and TRBJ2-3; TRBD2 aligns across 8 bases. Trimming removed 1 base from V and 1 base from J; junction bases left unmatched: 4. The CDR3 length is 16 residues. CDR1 is LGHDT and CDR2 is YNNKEL in the germline V gene (reference sequence). The CDR3 spells CASSQGVSGGTDTQYF. DNA for the CDR3: TGTGCCAGCAGCCAAGGGGTTAGCGGGGGCACAGATACGCAGTATTTT.

This chain joins TRBV11-2 and TRBJ2-5; possibly TRBD2 for D (6 bases). The germline V gene has CDR1 SGHAT and CDR2 FQNNGV. The CDR3 extends over 14 amino acids. Trimming removed 5 bases from V and 3 bases from J, with 13 bases in between. The CDR3 protein is CASSPPWGEETQYF. In nucleotides, the CDR3 is TGTGCCAGCAGCCCCCCATGGGGGGAAGAGACCCAGTACTTC.

V is TRBV4-2 and J is TRBJ2-1; 8 bases are shared with TRBD2. The V segment lost 0 bases and the J segment 5 bases; nucleotides outside the gene matches: 9. Germline-derived CDR1 and CDR2 are LGHNA and YNFKEQ. This CDR3 is built from 17 residues. CDR3 coding DNA: TGTGCCAGCAGCCAAGAAGGCGGCGGGAGGACTAACAATGAGCAGTTCTTC. This gives the protein CASSQEGGGRTNNEQFF.

The chain recombines TRBV5-6 with TRBJ1-2; D gene unclear. Germline V gene sequence: CDR1 SGHDT, CDR2 YYEEEE. The CDR3 spans 12 residues. Trimming stripped 4 bases from V and 8 bases from J, with 12 bases between. CDR3 sequence reads: CASSVLIGGYTF. The CDR3 DNA follows: TGTGCCAGCAGCGTCCTCATTGGCGGCTACACCTTC.

The chain uses TRBV7-2 and TRBJ1-2; 9 bases fit TRBD1. Trimming cost V 5 bases and J 6 bases; bases outside gene matches: 10. This CDR3 region has 15 residues. CDR1 SGHTA and CDR2 FQGNSA come from the germline V gene. CDR3 region: CASSPHRGPSNGYTF. The CDR3 DNA follows: TGTGCCAGCAGCCCCCACAGGGGGCCGTCGAATGGCTACACCTTC.

This clone is medium-sized. The V call is TRBV7-9, the J call TRBJ2-2; D perhaps matches TRBD2 (5 bases). V was shortened by 1 base and J by 5 bases, with 11 bases between the two germline ends. The CDR3 spans 15 residues. The germline V gene encodes CDR1 SEHNR and CDR2 FQNEAQ (reference sequence). CDR3 region: CASSLVGEGTGELFF. The DNA for the CDR3 is TGTGCCAGCAGCTTAGTTGGAGAGGGAACCGGGGAGCTGTTTTTT.

The CDR3 is CASSPGLAGQETQYF. CDR3 sequence (DNA): TGTGCCAGCAGCCCCGGACTAGCGGGCCAAGAGACCCAGTACTTC. The chain recombines TRBV9 with TRBJ2-5, with TRBD2 identical over 11 bases. Germline V lookup: CDR1 SGDLS, CDR2 YYNGEE. V lost 4 bases and J lost 1; bases outside the gene matches: 3. CDR3 length: 15 residues.

The CDR3 loop is CASSQVGGRAYNEQFF. CDR3 sequence (DNA): TGCGCCAGCAGCCAAGTTGGCGGGAGGGCCTACAATGAGCAGTTCTTC. This rearrangement joins TRBV4-3 to TRBJ2-1, with TRBD2 matching 9 bases. The CDR3 has 16 amino acids. Losses at the gene ends were 1 base for V and 2 bases for J; bases not matched to a gene: 3. CDR1 is LGHNA and CDR2 is YSLEER in the germline V gene.

This clone was found a few times. The chain uses TRBV12-5 and TRBJ1-1; TRBD1 might be the D (5 bases). Germline values: CDR1 LGHNT, CDR2 FRNRAP. The CDR3 is 14 amino acids. The V end lost 5 bases, the J end lost 6 bases, and 16 bases lay between the germline ends. CDR3 in amino acids: CASGPPRDLPEAFF. DNA of the CDR3: TGTGCTAGTGGTCCCCCCCGGGACTTGCCTGAAGCTTTCTTT.

The CDR3 is CASSLGQMINYGYTF. As DNA, the CDR3 is TGTGCCAGCAGCTTAGGGCAGATGATTAACTATGGCTACACCTTC. This chain uses TRBV7-2 with TRBJ1-2; D not resolved. The CDR3 length is 15 residues. CDR1 is SGHTA and CDR2 is FQGNSA in the germline V gene. V lost 1 base and J lost 1, with 10 bases in between.

The J gene is TRBJ2-3, the V gene TRBV19; the D gene is possibly TRBD2 (6 bases). In germline, CDR1 is LNHDA, CDR2 SQIVND (reference sequence). CDR3 length: 15 amino acids. Trimming stripped 3 bases from V and 5 bases from J, with 15 bases between. The CDR3 bases are TGTGCCAGTAGTATCCAAAACGGGGGTGAAGATACGCAGTATTTT. Protein product: CASSIQNGGEDTQYF.

This CDR3 reads CASSRGTSGRDKTQYF. CDR3 sequence (DNA): TGTGCCAGCAGCCGCGGGACTAGCGGGAGGGATAAGACCCAGTACTTC. The chain recombines TRBV27 with TRBJ2-5; 16 bases map to TRBD2. Germline V gene lookup returns CDR1 MNHEY and CDR2 SMNVEV (reference sequence). The ends lost 6 bases at V and 6 bases at J; junction bases unmatched: 7. CDR3 size: 16 residues.

This clone was seen a handful of times. V and J are TRBV7-6 and TRBJ2-7; TRBD2 matches at 9 bases. The germline CDR1 and CDR2 sequences are SGHVS and FNYEAQ. Trimming at V came to 4 bases and at J to 0 bases, leaving 7 bases not matched to a gene. The CDR3 spans 16 residues. CDR3 sequence (DNA): TGTGCCAGCAGCTACCCCGCGGGAGGGCCCTCCTACGAGCAGTACTTC. The encoded protein is CASSYPAGGPSYEQYF.

CDR3 in amino acids: CASSIVSGRDVYEQYF. The CDR3 bases are TGTGCCAGTAGTATAGTGAGCGGGAGAGACGTTTACGAGCAGTACTTC. The chain links TRBV19 to TRBJ2-7, with TRBD2 matching 8 bases. From germline, CDR1 is LNHDA and CDR2 SQIVND (reference sequence). The CDR3 runs 16 residues. The V gene end was trimmed by 1 base and the J gene end by 4 bases; junction bases not matched to a gene: 9.

The chain recombines TRBV7-3 with TRBJ2-4; TRBD2 agrees at 9 bases. The CDR3 covers 17 residues. After removal of 0 bases from V and 0 bases from J, the junction contained 3 bases not matched to a gene. Germline lookup yields CDR1 SGHTA and CDR2 FQGTGA. The CDR3, as DNA: TGTGCCAGCAGCTTAACAGGTAGCGGGGGAGCCAAAAACATTCAGTACTTC. It specifies CASSLTGSGGAKNIQYF.

This rearrangement joins TRBV28 to TRBJ1-1, with 7 bases that match TRBD1. The V segment lost 7 bases and the J segment 4 bases; nucleotides outside the gene matches: 12. This CDR3 spans 15 amino acids. Germline CDR1 and CDR2: MDHEN and SYDVKM. The CDR3 sequence is CASKGQLFSATEAFF. As DNA, the CDR3 is TGTGCCAGCAAGGGACAGCTTTTTTCGGCCACTGAAGCTTTCTTT.